This T cell receptor (beta chain) was observed in a study of blood T cell repertoires in COVID-19. Study-level information: Acute and convalescent COVID-19 samples came from the United States, Italy and Spain. Sample material is recorded as cDNA or gDNA derived from T cells, B-cell-depleted T cells, or PBMCs.

V was trimmed by 5 bases and J by 1 base, leaving 16 bases between them. The CDR3 contains 16 residues. Germline V lookup: CDR1 SEHNR, CDR2 FQNEAQ (reference sequence). Original data processing: The assay estimated nucleated cells by amplifying reference gene primers. Clones were sequenced by immunoSEQ multiplex PCR, and TCRdb holds only the in-frame ones, with some missing. The V and J calls and clone size come from that table; D and trimming were worked out from the DNA. The sample carries roughly 130,000 clones, about 80% recorded once. The chain carries TRBV7-9 and TRBJ2-3; a weak D match, TRBD2 (6 bases). Sequenced: peripheral blood. This TCR was sampled from a woman between 50 and 59 years old with acute or convalescent COVID-19. CDR3 sequence (DNA): TGTGCCAGCAGCCTAGGACTATCCGACCGCACAGATACGCAGTATTTT. This encodes CASSLGLSDRTDTQYF. Looking up the rest from reference TRBV7-9 and TRBJ2-3 gives the full variable domain: DTGVSQNPRHKITKRGQNVTFRCDPISEHNRLYWYRQTLGQGPEFLTYFQNEAQLEKSRLLSDRFSAERPKGSFSTLEIQRTEQGDSAMYLCASSLGLSDRTDTQYFGPGTRLTVL.